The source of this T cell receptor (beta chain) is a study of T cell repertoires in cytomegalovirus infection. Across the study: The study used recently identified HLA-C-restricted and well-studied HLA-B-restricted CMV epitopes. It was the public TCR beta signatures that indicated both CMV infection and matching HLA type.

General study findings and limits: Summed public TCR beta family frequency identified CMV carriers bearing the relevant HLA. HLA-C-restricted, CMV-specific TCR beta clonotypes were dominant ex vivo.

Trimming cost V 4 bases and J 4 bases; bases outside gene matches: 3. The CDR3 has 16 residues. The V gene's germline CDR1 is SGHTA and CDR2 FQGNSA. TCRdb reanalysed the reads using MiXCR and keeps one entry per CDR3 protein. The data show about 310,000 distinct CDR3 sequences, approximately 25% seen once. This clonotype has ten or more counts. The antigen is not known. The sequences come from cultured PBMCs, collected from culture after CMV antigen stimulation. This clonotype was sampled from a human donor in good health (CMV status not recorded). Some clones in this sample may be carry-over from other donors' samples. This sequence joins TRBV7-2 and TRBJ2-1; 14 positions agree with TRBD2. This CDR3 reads CASSSGLAGAYNEQFF. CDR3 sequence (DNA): TGTGCCAGCAGCTCGGGACTAGCGGGAGCATACAATGAGCAGTTCTTC.